One sample yielded the 21 T cell receptor beta chains listed below, sequenced in a study of T cells in Graves' hyperthyroidism and ophthalmopathy. RNA transcripts were the template for amplifying TCR beta CDR3 regions. The primer set for the first-round RT-PCR of the TCR CDR3 was HTBI. TCRdb reanalysed the multiplex PCR reads using MiXCR and keeps one entry per CDR3 protein. Here the sample spans some 460,000 distinct CDR3 sequences, approximately 14% being singletons. Sequencing was carried out using blood. These receptors were obtained from a young woman with Graves' hyperthyroidism.

This clonotype was recorded many times. This chain joins TRBV12-3 or TRBV12-4 and TRBJ2-7; D is unresolved. CDR3 size: 15 residues. The V end lost 7 bases, the J end lost 3 bases, and 19 bases lay between the germline ends. CDR3 DNA sequence: TGTGCCAGCATTCTCCTGGAGCAGACCCACTACGAGCAGTACTTC. As protein: CASILLEQTHYEQYF.

There are a few counts of this clonotype. This rearrangement joins TRBV10-1 to TRBJ2-1, with 7 bases aligning to TRBD2. Losses at the gene ends were 3 bases for V and 5 bases for J; bases not matched to a gene: 13. Germline lookup yields CDR1 WNHNN and CDR2 SYGVQD (reference sequence). This CDR3 comprises 17 residues. The CDR3 coding sequence is TGCGCCAGCAGTGACTCCACTAGCGATGGTCTAGACAATGAGCAGTTCTTC. It specifies CASSDSTSDGLDNEQFF.

Points on this clonotype: One end of the junction is discordant with germline, which a read error may explain. This chain links TRBV11-2 with TRBJ2-3; TRBD2 agrees at 8 bases. The V gene's germline CDR1 is SGHAT and CDR2 FQNNGV. The CDR3 is 16 residues long. CDR3 sequence: CASSLARLAGADTQYF. The DNA of the CDR3 is TGCGCCAGCAGCTTGGCTCGGCTAGCGGGCGCAGATACGCAGTATTTT.

J is TRBJ1-2 and V is TRBV2; tentative D call: TRBD1 (6 bases). CDR3 length equals 14 residues. Deletions cut 3 bases from V and 8 bases from J, with 16 bases between. CDR1 SNHLY and CDR2 FYNNEI come from the germline V gene. CDR3 sequence: CASSDSRQGRGYTF. In DNA form, the CDR3 reads TGTGCCAGCAGTGATTCTCGGCAGGGGAGAGGCTACACCTTC.

This clonotype was detected many times. V is TRBV2 and J is TRBJ2-3; TRBD2 is a possible D gene (7 bases). This CDR3 has 15 residues. Trimming took 3 bases from V and 8 from J, leaving 18 bases between them. Germline CDR1 SNHLY, CDR2 FYNNEI. This chain's CDR3 is CASSDGWGGLATQYF. The CDR3, as DNA: TGTGCCAGCAGTGATGGTTGGGGGGGGCTCGCTACGCAGTATTTT.

This chain's CDR3 is CASSQRDNSYEQYF. DNA for the CDR3: TGTGCCAGCAGTCAGCGAGACAATTCCTACGAGCAGTACTTC. The V call is TRBV6-5, the J call TRBJ2-7; D unclear. The CDR3 extends over 14 amino acids. Germline V gene data show CDR1 as MNHEY and CDR2 as SVGAGI. Trimming removed 5 bases at V and 1 base at J, with 12 bases between.

The chain carries TRBV10-1 and TRBJ2-3; D possibly corresponds to TRBD1 (6 bases). The V end was cut by 7 bases, the J end by 4 bases, with 6 bases between. Germline assignment: CDR1 WNHNN and CDR2 SYGVQD (reference sequence). The length of the CDR3 is 11 residues. The CDR3 region is CASKGADTQYF. The CDR3 DNA sequence: TGCGCCAGCAAGGGGGCAGATACGCAGTATTTT.

As concerns this clonotype: Possible read error: a much larger clone is one base away. V is TRBV2 and J is TRBJ1-1; D gene unclear. Germline CDR1 is SNHLY and CDR2 is FYNNEI. This CDR3 comprises 13 residues. The V gene lost 7 bases and the J gene lost 6 bases, with 15 bases spanning the gap. The CDR3 coding sequence is TGTGCCAGCACCCTGGGAGTATCCGCTGAAGCTTTCTTT. Its protein is CASTLGVSAEAFF.

This clonotype was seen repeatedly, ten times or more. V gene TRBV12-3 or TRBV12-4 combines with J gene TRBJ1-4; a weak D match, TRBD1 (5 bases). Deletions cut 6 bases from V and 4 bases from J, with 15 bases between. The CDR3 runs to 15 residues. Written as DNA, the CDR3 is TGTGCCAGCAGCCCTTCGGGACGGATTAATGAAAAACTGTTTTTT. Protein product: CASSPSGRINEKLFF.

This clonotype was seen only a few times. The V gene is TRBV9, the J gene TRBJ1-3; no firm D call. The length of the CDR3 is 16 residues. Trimming stripped 0 bases from V and 2 bases from J, with 12 bases between. Germline V gives CDR1 SGDLS, CDR2 YYNGEE. The CDR3 protein is CASSVGWVQPGNTIYF. CDR3 nucleotide sequence: TGTGCCAGCAGCGTAGGGTGGGTTCAGCCTGGAAACACCATATATTTT.

This clonotype was seen repeatedly, ten times or more. The genes are TRBV7-3 and TRBJ2-7, with D hard to call. The ends were cut back, 2 bases at V and 5 bases at J, with 10 bases in the middle. This CDR3 contains 13 residues. Germline CDR1 SGHTA, CDR2 FQGTGA. The CDR3 spells CASSLRFEDEQYF. DNA of the CDR3: TGTGCCAGCAGCTTACGGTTTGAGGACGAGCAGTACTTC.

J is TRBJ1-3 and V is TRBV6-1, with 8 bases that match TRBD1. Germline V gene lookup returns CDR1 MNHNS and CDR2 SASEGT. This CDR3 has 12 amino acids. J lost 8 bases, V lost 9 bases, and 6 bases had no gene match. The CDR3 DNA reads TGTGCCAGTGGTGACAGGGGAGACACCATATATTTT. Translated, it gives CASGDRGDTIYF.

This chain joins TRBV20-1 and TRBJ2-7; TRBD2 matches 7 bases. Trimming cost V 6 bases and J 7 bases; bases outside gene matches: 12. CDR1 and CDR2 from the germline V gene are DFQATT and SNEGSKA (reference sequence). This CDR3 has 13 amino acids. CDR3 in DNA: TGCAGTGCCTCGGGACTCTGGGGGGGAGAGCAGTACTTC. This encodes CSASGLWGGEQYF.

This clonotype was counted many times. This rearrangement joins TRBV6-1 to TRBJ2-2; unclear D gene. The CDR3 extends over 13 amino acids. Germline values: CDR1 MNHNS, CDR2 SASEGT. Trimming pared 6 bases from V and 5 bases from J, leaving 10 bases between. CDR3 protein: CASRPLETGELFF. Written as DNA, the CDR3 is TGTGCCAGCAGGCCACTGGAGACCGGGGAGCTGTTTTTT.

This clonotype showed up many times. V and J are TRBV9 and TRBJ2-1, with 12 bases that match TRBD2. Germline V CDR1 and CDR2: SGDLS, YYNGEE. The length of the CDR3 is 18 residues. The ends lost 0 bases at V and 10 bases at J; junction bases unmatched: 14. As DNA, the CDR3 is TGTGCCAGCAGCGTAGAACTAGCGGGGGGCCTCAACTCGGGCGAGCAGTTCTTC. The encoded protein is CASSVELAGGLNSGEQFF.

This clonotype was seen at least ten times. The genes are TRBV7-8 and TRBJ2-7, with D possibly being TRBD1 (6 bases). V was trimmed by 5 bases and J by 3 bases, leaving 11 bases between them. This CDR3 is built from 13 residues. The germline CDR1 and CDR2 sequences are SGHVS and FQNEAQ. The CDR3 DNA reads TGTGCCAGCAGCCCGGGACACAACTACGAGCAGTACTTC. The encoded protein is CASSPGHNYEQYF.

The rearrangement links TRBV11-2 to TRBJ1-6; unclear D gene. The CDR3 covers 14 residues. Trimming cost V 2 bases and J 4 bases, with 6 bases left between them. Germline lookup yields CDR1 SGHAT and CDR2 FQNNGV. The CDR3 DNA sequence: TGTGCCAGCAGCTTATTCCAGTATAATTCACCCCTCCACTTT. This sequence encodes CASSLFQYNSPLHF.

This clonotype was found many times. This chain connects TRBV2 to TRBJ2-7, with D maybe TRBD1 (5 bases). Trimming removed 6 bases at V and 1 base at J, with 25 bases between. Germline-derived CDR1 and CDR2 are SNHLY and FYNNEI. CDR3 length: 18 residues. CDR3 loop: CASRDLGVPPYPSYEQYF. CDR3 nucleotide sequence: TGTGCCAGCAGGGACCTAGGGGTTCCTCCATACCCGTCCTACGAGCAGTACTTC.

This clonotype was counted only a few times. The chain combines TRBV27 with TRBJ2-7, with 7 bases fitting TRBD1. From germline, CDR1 is MNHEY and CDR2 SMNVEV (reference sequence). This CDR3 contains 14 residues. The V segment lost 5 bases and the J segment 5 bases; nucleotides outside the gene matches: 9. For the CDR3, the DNA is TGTGCCAGCAGTCCGCGAGACAGGGCCAACGAGCAGTACTTC. Its protein product is CASSPRDRANEQYF.

This clonotype has a handful of counts. V usage is TRBV20-1 and J usage is TRBJ1-2; D might be TRBD1 (6 bases). The CDR3 totals 13 residues. CDR1 DFQATT and CDR2 SNEGSKA come from the germline V gene (reference sequence). V was pared by 5 bases and J by 8 bases, with 18 bases between. CDR3 nucleotides: TGCAGTGCTGACCACTCAAGGGGGGGGGGCTACACCTTC. Its protein product is CSADHSRGGGYTF.

The sample holds many counts of this clonotype. The chain couples TRBV6-6 to TRBJ1-2; 7 bases match TRBD1. The trim removed 0 bases at V and 4 bases at J, leaving 5 bases unmatched. This CDR3 spans 15 amino acids. Germline lookup yields CDR1 MNHNY and CDR2 SVGAGI (reference sequence). In DNA, the CDR3 is TGTGCCAGCAGTTACTCGGTCGCAGGGGGCTATGGCTACACCTTC. This translates into CASSYSVAGGYGYTF.